Detailed here is one TCR beta chain. Measured with immunoSEQ multiplex PCR; TCRdb has only the in-frame clones, and not every one. The sample carries about 130,000 clones, around 94% recorded once. This entry comes from a study of control samples from healthy donors and cancer patients. CDR1 and CDR2 (germline): SGHDN, FVKESK. The V and J ends lost 4 bases and 5 bases, in that order; junction bases with no gene match: 4. CDR3 length: 14 amino acids. The chain uses TRBV14 and TRBJ2-7, with 11 positions matching TRBD1. Sequences were obtained from PBMCs. The receptor comes from a man in his sixties with colorectal cancer. CDR3 bases: TGTGCCAGCAGCCCGGGACAGGGGGGCAACGAGCAGTACTTC. This sequence encodes CASSPGQGGNEQYF.